This TCR beta chain stems from a study of beta chain features in type 1 diabetes. Since all of the isolated RNA was reverse transcribed, expressed TCRB transcripts were what got sequenced. Libraries were prepared by immunoSEQ multiplex PCR; TCRdb keeps only in-frame clonotypes and omits some of them. The table lists approximately 120,000 clones, about two fifths of them singletons. Germline V gene lookup returns CDR1 SGDLS and CDR2 YYNGEE. This CDR3 region has 15 residues. V was cut by 2 bases and J by 5 bases, with 13 bases left in between. This clone was observed a few times. The sequence derives from a woman aged 18-29 years in good health. V usage is TRBV9 and J usage is TRBJ2-2, with unresolved D. What was sequenced was stem cell memory CD4+ T cells from blood. CDR3 in amino acids: CASSVSAKSTGELFF. The CDR3 nucleotides are TGTGCCAGCAGCGTGAGCGCCAAGAGTACCGGGGAGCTGTTTTTT.